Listed here are 6 T cell receptor beta chains from one sample, sequenced in a study of Ad26.COV2.S vaccination and SARS-CoV-2 variants. TCRdb's table, derived via immunoSEQ multiplex PCR, lists solely in-frame clones and lacks some. The sample yields around 270,000 clones, around 88% seen once. The treatment was: 15 to 20 received Ad26.COV2.S at low or high dose, single or two shots; 5 received placebo; per-sample allocation not given. Sampling occurred on day 63 after the first vaccine or placebo injection. Sequencing used peripheral blood, obtained in a trial of Ad26.COV2.S vaccine versus placebo. Every receptor here comes from a person aged 18 to 59 who received the Ad26.COV2.S COVID-19 vaccine or a placebo.

The rearrangement joins TRBV4-2 to TRBJ2-2; D not resolved. Trimming stripped 5 bases from V and 1 base from J, with 14 bases between. Germline values: CDR1 LGHNA, CDR2 YNFKEQ. This CDR3 spans 16 amino acids. The CDR3 is CASSETGSRNTGELFF. CDR3 coding DNA: TGTGCCAGCAGCGAGACCGGCAGCAGGAACACCGGGGAGCTGTTTTTT.

The chain has TRBV4-3 and TRBJ1-2, with 9 bases aligning to TRBD1. The CDR3 spans 16 residues. Per germline, CDR1 LGHNA and CDR2 YSLEER. Unmatched junction bases numbered 10, after V lost 4 bases and J lost 4 bases. The CDR3 coding sequence is TGCGCCAGCAGCCCCTCCCACAGGGGGCGGTTCTATGGCTACACCTTC. As protein: CASSPSHRGRFYGYTF.

This chain links TRBV2 with TRBJ2-4; TRBD1 aligns across 8 bases. V trimming: 0 bases; J trimming: 0 bases; junction bases outside the gene matches: 7. The CDR3 runs 18 residues. Germline CDR1 is SNHLY and CDR2 is FYNNEI. The CDR3, as DNA: TGTGCCAGCAGTGAAGCGCTTGGGGACAGGTTAGCCAAAAACATTCAGTACTTC. Translating it yields CASSEALGDRLAKNIQYF.

This rearrangement joins TRBV18 to TRBJ2-3; no reliable D call. This CDR3 has 14 residues. Trimming took 0 bases from V and 2 from J, leaving 6 bases between them. Germline values: CDR1 KGHSH, CDR2 LQKENI. The CDR3 nucleotides are TGTGCCAGCTCACCACCCCCGAACACAGATACGCAGTATTTT. Translation: CASSPPPNTDTQYF.

The CDR3 DNA reads TGTGCCAGCAGTATTTCGGACAGGGGAACCCAGTACTTC. It specifies CASSISDRGTQYF. The V gene is TRBV27, the J gene TRBJ2-5; 9 nucleotides align to TRBD1. CDR1 MNHEY and CDR2 SMNVEV come from the germline V gene (reference sequence). The J segment lost 8 bases and the V segment lost 5 bases, leaving 6 bases of the junction unmatched. The CDR3 runs 13 residues.

The V gene is TRBV5-1, the J gene TRBJ1-1; D is ambiguous. Between the trimmed V and J ends, which lost 0 bases and 7 bases, there was a span of 10 bases. Germline lookup yields CDR1 SGHRS and CDR2 YFSETQ. CDR3 length equals 13 residues. This CDR3 reads CASSLVAADEAFF. CDR3 coding DNA: TGCGCCAGCAGCTTGGTGGCGGCAGATGAAGCTTTCTTT.